This TCR beta chain was captured by sequencing in a study of cytomegalovirus exposure and HLA in healthy donors. Whole-study results and caveats: The study listed 150 to 200 cytomegalovirus-associated TCR beta chains. By HLA locus, TCR association rates varied in a later analysis, with DRB1 showing the most and HLA-C the fewest.

PCR employed 60 Vbeta and 13 Jbeta primers. The assay was immunoSEQ multiplex PCR, and TCRdb's table has in-frame clones only and misses some. The data show 95,000 to 110,000 clones, approximately 81% seen once. Germline assignment: CDR1 SEHNR and CDR2 FQNEAQ (reference sequence). Losses at the gene ends were 5 bases for V and 4 bases for J; bases not matched to a gene: 5. The CDR3 has 14 residues. With regard to this clone: Its antigen remains unidentified.

Sequenced input: PBMCs. This chain connects TRBV7-9 to TRBJ1-5, with 7 positions matching TRBD1. This TCR was sampled from a man between 25 and 39 years old in good health and CMV-seronegative. In DNA, the CDR3 is TGTGCCAGCAGCGAGGGGACAGCAAATCAGCCCCAGCATTTT. It specifies CASSEGTANQPQHF.